This TCR beta chain was obtained from a study of PD-1 blockade in classical Hodgkin lymphoma. V dropped 1 base and J dropped 6 bases, with 10 bases sitting between them. The germline V gene has CDR1 SGHAT and CDR2 FQNNGV. CDR3 size: 13 residues. The sample's time point: cycle 4 day 1 (C4D1), after more than five weeks of nivolumab. All patients relapsed after autologous stem cell transplantation, and brentuximab vedotin exposure varied. Magnetic negative selection was used to purify CD4+ T cells from thawed PBMCs. Sequencing was performed with immunoSEQ multiplex PCR; in TCRdb, only in-frame clones are kept and a portion is missing. The table has roughly 30,000 clones, around 84% seen once; the top ten hold about 0.8%.

Sample: CD4+ T cells from blood, taken before the fourth cycle of nivolumab. The chain uses TRBV11-2 and TRBJ2-7, with TRBD2 as a possible D gene (6 bases). The sequence derives from a human donor with classical Hodgkin lymphoma. CDR3 protein: CASSLVSGLEQYF. In nucleotides, the CDR3 is TGTGCCAGCAGCTTAGTTAGCGGACTCGAGCAGTACTTC. Full variable domain (outside the CDR3, taken from reference TRBV11-2 and TRBJ2-7): EAGVAQSPRYKIIEKRQSVAFWCNPISGHATLYWYQQILGQGPKLLIQFQNNGVVDDSQLPKDRFSAERLKGVDSTLKIQPAKLEDSAVYLCASSLVSGLEQYFGPGTRLTVT.